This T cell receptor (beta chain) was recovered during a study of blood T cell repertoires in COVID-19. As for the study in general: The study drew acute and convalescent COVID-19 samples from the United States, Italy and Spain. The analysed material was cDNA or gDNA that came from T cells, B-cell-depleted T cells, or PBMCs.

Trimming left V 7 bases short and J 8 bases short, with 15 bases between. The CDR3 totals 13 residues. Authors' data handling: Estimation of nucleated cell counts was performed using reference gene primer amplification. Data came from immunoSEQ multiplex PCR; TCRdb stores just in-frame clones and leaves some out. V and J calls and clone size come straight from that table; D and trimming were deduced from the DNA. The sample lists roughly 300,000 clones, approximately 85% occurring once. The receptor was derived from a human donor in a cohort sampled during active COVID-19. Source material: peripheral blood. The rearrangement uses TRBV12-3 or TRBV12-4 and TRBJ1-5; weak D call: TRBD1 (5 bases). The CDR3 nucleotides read TGTGCCAGCACAAAGGGGCTCTCGGAGCCCCAGCATTTT. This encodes CASTKGLSEPQHF.